A single sample is the source of the 10 T cell receptor beta chains below, sequenced in a study of cytomegalovirus exposure and HLA in healthy donors. Primers: 60 Vbeta forward and 13 Jbeta reverse. Sequenced by immunoSEQ multiplex PCR; TCRdb stores in-frame clones only, minus some. Altogether tens of thousands of clones are present, about 73% being singletons, with the ten largest covering approximately 20%. Sequencing was done on a sample of PBMCs. The origin of the receptors is a woman aged 60 to 75 in good health and CMV-seropositive.

This clone turned up a few times. The chain uses TRBV7-9 and TRBJ2-2; TRBD1 matches 7 bases. The CDR3 contains 16 residues. With 5 bases clipped from V and 9 bases from J, the junction kept 15 bases outside the gene matches. Germline V gives CDR1 SEHNR, CDR2 FQNEAQ (reference sequence). The CDR3 here is CASSPTGQVLSRELFF. The CDR3 region has the DNA TGTGCCAGCAGCCCCACCGGACAGGTCTTGAGCCGGGAGCTGTTTTTT.

The chain recombines TRBV7-8 with TRBJ1-3; D is ambiguous. Trimming stripped 4 bases from V and 4 bases from J, with 20 bases between. Germline values: CDR1 SGHVS, CDR2 FQNEAQ. The CDR3 loop spans 17 amino acids. CDR3 residues: CASSSSQRTSGGNTIYF. CDR3 in DNA: TGTGCCAGCAGCTCCTCACAGAGGACTTCGGGGGGAAACACCATATATTTT. The whole variable domain, remainder taken from reference TRBV7-8 and TRBJ1-3, is GAGVSQSPRYKVAKRGQDVALRCDPISGHVSLFWYQQALGQGPEFLTYFQNEAQLDKSGLPSDRFFAERPEGSVSTLKIQRTQQEDSAVYLCASSSSQRTSGGNTIYFGEGSWLTVV.

The chain joins TRBV6-4 to TRBJ2-3; D perhaps matches TRBD1 (6 bases). This CDR3 has 13 residues. The V gene lost 4 bases and the J gene lost 4 bases, with 9 bases spanning the gap. Germline V gene data show CDR1 as MRHNA and CDR2 as SNTAGT. CDR3 loop: CASSVDRSDTQYF. The CDR3 bases are TGTGCCAGCAGTGTGGACAGATCAGATACGCAGTATTTT.

This clone was found a few times. This CDR3 reads CASSFRPSGNQPQHF. CDR3 DNA sequence: TGTGCCAGCAGTTTTCGCCCGTCGGGGAATCAGCCCCAGCATTTT. The chain employs TRBV28 and TRBJ1-5; D not resolved. Germline CDR1 is MDHEN and CDR2 is SYDVKM. The CDR3 runs to 15 residues. The V end lost 3 bases, the J end lost 4 bases, and 13 bases lay between the germline ends.

V gene TRBV19 combines with J gene TRBJ1-5; possible D gene TRBD1, 5 bases. This CDR3 comprises 17 residues. Germline CDR1 LNHDA, CDR2 SQIVND (reference sequence). V shed 5 bases and J shed 1 base, with 18 bases lying between them. CDR3 residues: CASSLQAPVVSNQPQHF. The CDR3 bases are TGTGCCAGTAGTCTACAGGCCCCGGTTGTCAGCAATCAGCCCCAGCATTTT.

The chain has TRBV2 and TRBJ1-2; D might be TRBD1 (5 bases). The length of the CDR3 is 12 residues. V shed 7 bases and J shed 8 bases, with 14 bases lying between them. Germline loops: CDR1 SNHLY, CDR2 FYNNEI. The CDR3 DNA reads TGTGCCAGCATCGGTGGGGGGTGGGGCTACACCTTC. It is translated as CASIGGGWGYTF.

V usage is TRBV9 and J usage is TRBJ1-5; tentative D call: TRBD1 (5 bases). This CDR3 has 13 amino acids. Germline CDR1 and CDR2: SGDLS and YYNGEE. V lost 0 bases, J lost 13 bases, and 14 bases lay in between. The CDR3 is CASSVATQGHQHF. The CDR3 DNA sequence: TGTGCCAGCAGCGTAGCTACGCAGGGCCATCAGCATTTT.

The chain joins TRBV27 to TRBJ2-3; TRBD1 agrees at 12 bases. Germline lookup yields CDR1 MNHEY and CDR2 SMNVEV (reference sequence). The CDR3 spans 16 residues. J lost 5 bases, V lost 6 bases, and 9 bases had no gene match. DNA of the CDR3: TGTGCCAGCAGCCGCGCCGGGACAGGGGGCAGAGATACGCAGTATTTT. Amino acids: CASSRAGTGGRDTQYF.

The chain is built from TRBV5-1 and TRBJ2-5; the D gene is possibly TRBD2 (7 bases). The V end was cut by 3 bases, the J end by 5 bases, with 11 bases between. Germline V lookup: CDR1 SGHRS, CDR2 YFSETQ. This CDR3 is built from 13 residues. This CDR3 reads CASSSGGGETQYF. CDR3 DNA: TGCGCCAGCAGCTCGGGGGGCGGGGAGACCCAGTACTTC.

The V gene is TRBV28, the J gene TRBJ2-4; 7 bases are a match to TRBD1. Unmatched junction bases numbered 6, after V lost 7 bases and J lost 3 bases. In germline, CDR1 is MDHEN, CDR2 SYDVKM. The CDR3 has 14 residues. DNA of the CDR3: TGTGCCAGCACCCCGACAGGGAGCAAAAACATTCAGTACTTC. Its protein product is CASTPTGSKNIQYF.